One TCR beta chain is described in this entry. Trimming removed 1 base from V and 5 bases from J; junction bases left unmatched: 8. This CDR3 spans 16 amino acids. Germline values: CDR1 MGHRA, CDR2 YSYEKL. PCR amplification relied on 60 Vbeta primers (plus 13 Jbeta primers). Method: immunoSEQ multiplex PCR; TCRdb's copy keeps in-frame clones and lacks some. This sample has some 200,000 clones; around 77% occur once, and the top ten carry 2.5% to 3.5%. This entry belongs to a study of cytomegalovirus exposure and HLA in healthy donors. What was sequenced was PBMCs. The receptor comes from a female donor in good health and CMV-seronegative. V usage is TRBV4-1 and J usage is TRBJ2-7, with 10 bases fitting TRBD2. The CDR3 DNA is TGCGCCAGCAGCCAAGCGGCAGCGGGAGGGGCCCACGAGCAGTACTTC. Residues: CASSQAAAGGAHEQYF.